Sequencing of this T cell receptor (beta chain) was carried out in a study of blood T cell repertoires in COVID-19. Study background: Spain, Italy and the United States supplied samples that represented acute and convalescent COVID-19.

Measured with immunoSEQ multiplex PCR; TCRdb has only the in-frame clones, and not every one. The sample lists around 450,000 clones, roughly 87% occurring once. The receptor comes from a woman aged 18-35 years with acute COVID-19. Sequencing input: PBMCs or T cells enriched from blood (not recorded which).

For the CDR3, the DNA is TGCGCCAGCAGCTCCCCGGGACAGGGCACAGATACGCAGTATTTT. Its translation: CASSSPGQGTDTQYF. The chain carries TRBV5-1 and TRBJ2-3; 8 bases agree with TRBD1. The CDR3 runs 15 residues. V was pared by 3 bases and J by 1 base, with 4 bases of the junction left unmatched. The germline V gene encodes CDR1 SGHRS and CDR2 YFSETQ. Full variable domain (missing parts from reference TRBV5-1 and TRBJ2-3): KAGVTQTPRYLIKTRGQQVTLSCSPISGHRSVSWYQQTPGQGLQFLFEYFSETQRNKGNFPGRFSGRQFSNSRSEMNVSTLELGDSALYLCASSSPGQGTDTQYFGPGTRLTVL.